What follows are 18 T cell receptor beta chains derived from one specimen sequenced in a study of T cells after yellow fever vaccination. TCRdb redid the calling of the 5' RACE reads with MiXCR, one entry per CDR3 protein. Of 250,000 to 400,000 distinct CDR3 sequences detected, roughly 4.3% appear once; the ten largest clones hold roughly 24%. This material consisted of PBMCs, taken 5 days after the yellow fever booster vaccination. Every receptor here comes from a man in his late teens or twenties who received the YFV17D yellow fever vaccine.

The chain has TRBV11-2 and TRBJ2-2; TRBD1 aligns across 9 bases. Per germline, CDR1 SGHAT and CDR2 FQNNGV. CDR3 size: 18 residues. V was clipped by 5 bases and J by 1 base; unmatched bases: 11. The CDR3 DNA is TGTGCCAGCAGCACCGGGACAGGGAAGAAAATGAACACCGGGGAGCTGTTTTTT. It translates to CASSTGTGKKMNTGELFF.

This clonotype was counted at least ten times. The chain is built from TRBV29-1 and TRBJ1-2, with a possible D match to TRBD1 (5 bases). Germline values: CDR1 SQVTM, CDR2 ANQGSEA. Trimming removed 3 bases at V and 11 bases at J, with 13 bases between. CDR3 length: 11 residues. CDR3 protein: CSVDGGKGYTF. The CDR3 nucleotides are TGCAGCGTTGATGGTGGAAAGGGGTACACCTTC.

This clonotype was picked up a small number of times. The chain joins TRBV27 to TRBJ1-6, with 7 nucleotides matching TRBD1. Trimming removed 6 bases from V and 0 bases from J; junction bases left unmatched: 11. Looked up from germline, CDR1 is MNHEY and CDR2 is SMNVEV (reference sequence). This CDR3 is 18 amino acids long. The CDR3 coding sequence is TGTGCCAGCAGCGGGACAGATCTTACTAGCTCCTATAATTCACCCCTCCACTTT. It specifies CASSGTDLTSSYNSPLHF.

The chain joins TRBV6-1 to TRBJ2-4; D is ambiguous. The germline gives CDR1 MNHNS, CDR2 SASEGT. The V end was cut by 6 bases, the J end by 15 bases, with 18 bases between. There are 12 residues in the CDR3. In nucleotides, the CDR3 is TGTGCCAGCAGCGACCCCCTCGACGTGGGGTACTTC. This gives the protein CASSDPLDVGYF.

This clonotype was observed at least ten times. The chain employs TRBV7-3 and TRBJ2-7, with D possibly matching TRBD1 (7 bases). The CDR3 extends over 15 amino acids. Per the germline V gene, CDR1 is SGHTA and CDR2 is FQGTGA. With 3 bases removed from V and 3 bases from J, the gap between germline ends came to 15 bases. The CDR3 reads CASSLQGGDSYEQYF. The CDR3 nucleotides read TGTGCCAGCAGCTTGCAAGGCGGGGACAGCTACGAGCAGTACTTC.

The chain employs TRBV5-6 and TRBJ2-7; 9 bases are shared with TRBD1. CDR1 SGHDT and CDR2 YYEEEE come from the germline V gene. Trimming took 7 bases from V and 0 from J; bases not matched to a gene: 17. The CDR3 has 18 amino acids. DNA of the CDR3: TGTGCCAGCTCCCTTTTGGGACAGGGATCCCTTGGCTCCTACGAGCAGTACTTC. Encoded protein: CASSLLGQGSLGSYEQYF. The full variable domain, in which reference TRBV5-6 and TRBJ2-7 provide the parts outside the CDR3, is DAGVTQSPTHLIKTRGQQVTLRCSPKSGHDTVSWYQQALGQGPQFIFQYYEEEERQRGNFPDRFSGHQFPNYSSELNVNALLLGDSALYLCASSLLGQGSLGSYEQYFGPGTRLTVT.

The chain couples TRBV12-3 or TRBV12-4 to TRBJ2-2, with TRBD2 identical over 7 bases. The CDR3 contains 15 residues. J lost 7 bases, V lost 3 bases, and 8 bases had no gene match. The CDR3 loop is CASSLGGVWVGELFF. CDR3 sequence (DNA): TGTGCCAGCAGTTTGGGGGGGGTTTGGGTCGGGGAGCTGTTTTTT.

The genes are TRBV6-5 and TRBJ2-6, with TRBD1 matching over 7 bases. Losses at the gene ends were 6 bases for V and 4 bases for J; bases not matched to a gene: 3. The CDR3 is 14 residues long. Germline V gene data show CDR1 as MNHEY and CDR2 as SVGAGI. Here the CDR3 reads CASRKGQGANVLTF. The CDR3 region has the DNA TGTGCCAGCAGAAAGGGACAGGGGGCCAACGTCCTGACTTTC.

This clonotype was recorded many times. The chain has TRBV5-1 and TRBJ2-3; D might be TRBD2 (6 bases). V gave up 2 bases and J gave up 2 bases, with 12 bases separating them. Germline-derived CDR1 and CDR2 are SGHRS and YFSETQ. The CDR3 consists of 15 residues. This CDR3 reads CASSFQRASTDTQYF. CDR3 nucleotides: TGCGCCAGCAGCTTTCAGCGGGCCTCCACAGATACGCAGTATTTT. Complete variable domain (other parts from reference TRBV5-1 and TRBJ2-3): KAGVTQTPRYLIKTRGQQVTLSCSPISGHRSVSWYQQTPGQGLQFLFEYFSETQRNKGNFPGRFSGRQFSNSRSEMNVSTLELGDSALYLCASSFQRASTDTQYFGPGTRLTVL.

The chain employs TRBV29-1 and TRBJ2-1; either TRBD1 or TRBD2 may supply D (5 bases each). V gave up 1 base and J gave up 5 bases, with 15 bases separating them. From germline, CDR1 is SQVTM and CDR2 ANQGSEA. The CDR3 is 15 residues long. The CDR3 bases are TGCAGCGTTGAAGTCCCCGGGACGGAAAACAATGAGCAGTTCTTC. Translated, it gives CSVEVPGTENNEQFF.

The CDR3 DNA reads TGTGCCAGCAGCTCCGCCACCGGGAACTACAATGAGCAGTTCTTC. Translating gives CASSSATGNYNEQFF. This chain uses TRBV7-2 with TRBJ2-1; D perhaps matches TRBD2 (5 bases). The CDR3 totals 15 residues. V was trimmed by 4 bases and J by 3 bases, leaving 13 bases between them. Germline CDR1 is SGHTA and CDR2 is FQGNSA.

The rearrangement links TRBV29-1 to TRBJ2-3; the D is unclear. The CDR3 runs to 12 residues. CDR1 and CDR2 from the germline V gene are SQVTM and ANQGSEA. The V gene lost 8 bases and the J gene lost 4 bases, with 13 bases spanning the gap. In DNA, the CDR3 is TGCAGCACTGACCCCGGTGCAGATACGCAGTATTTT. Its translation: CSTDPGADTQYF.

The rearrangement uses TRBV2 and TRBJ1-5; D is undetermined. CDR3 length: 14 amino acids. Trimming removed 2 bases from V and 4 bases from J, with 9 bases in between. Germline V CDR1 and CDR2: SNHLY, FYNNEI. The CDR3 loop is CASSESGRNQPQHF. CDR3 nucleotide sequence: TGTGCCAGCAGTGAATCCGGGAGAAATCAGCCCCAGCATTTT.

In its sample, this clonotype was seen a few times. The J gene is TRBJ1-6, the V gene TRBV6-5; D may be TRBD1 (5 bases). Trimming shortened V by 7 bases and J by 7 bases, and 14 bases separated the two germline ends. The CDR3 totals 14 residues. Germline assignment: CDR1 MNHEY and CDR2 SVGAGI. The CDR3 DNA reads TGTGCCAGCACTCCGGGAGCAGGGAATTCACCCCTCCACTTT. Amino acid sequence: CASTPGAGNSPLHF.

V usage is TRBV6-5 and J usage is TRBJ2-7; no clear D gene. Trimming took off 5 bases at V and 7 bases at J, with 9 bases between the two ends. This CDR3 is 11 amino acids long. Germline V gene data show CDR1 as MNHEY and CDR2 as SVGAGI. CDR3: CASSKGKEQYV. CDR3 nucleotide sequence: TGTGCCAGCAGTAAGGGTAAAGAGCAGTACGTC.

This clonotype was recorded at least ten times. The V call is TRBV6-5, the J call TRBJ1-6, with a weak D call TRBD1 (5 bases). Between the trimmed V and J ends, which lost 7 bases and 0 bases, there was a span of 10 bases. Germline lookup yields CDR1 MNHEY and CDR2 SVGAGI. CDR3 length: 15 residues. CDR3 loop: CASNPDSSYNSPLHF. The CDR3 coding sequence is TGTGCCAGCAATCCCGACAGCTCCTATAATTCACCCCTCCACTTT.

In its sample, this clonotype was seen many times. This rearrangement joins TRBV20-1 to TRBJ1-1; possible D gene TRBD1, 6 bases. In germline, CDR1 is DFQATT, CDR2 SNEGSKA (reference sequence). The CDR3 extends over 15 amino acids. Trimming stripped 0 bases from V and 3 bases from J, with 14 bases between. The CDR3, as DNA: TGCAGTGCTAGAGACCCGCAGGGGTCCGACACTGAAGCTTTCTTT. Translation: CSARDPQGSDTEAFF.

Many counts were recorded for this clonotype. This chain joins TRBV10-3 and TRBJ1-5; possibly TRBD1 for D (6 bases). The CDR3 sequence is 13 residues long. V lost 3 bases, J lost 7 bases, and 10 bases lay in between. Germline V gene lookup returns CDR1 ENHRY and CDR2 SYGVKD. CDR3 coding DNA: TGTGCCATCAGTGATGACGGGACACAGCCCCAGCATTTT. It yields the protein CAISDDGTQPQHF.